This TCR beta chain was retrieved from a study of control samples from healthy donors and cancer patients. Assay: immunoSEQ multiplex PCR; the TCRdb copy retains only in-frame clones and omits some. In the table there are some 96,000 clones, approximately 93% of which are singletons. This clone was seen only a few times. The specimen was blood. This receptor was obtained from a man in his late teens or twenties in good health.

The CDR3 protein is CASSQAAGGTYEQYF. The CDR3 region has the DNA TGTGCCAGCAGCCAAGCCGCCGGCGGCACCTACGAGCAGTACTTC. The chain combines TRBV3-1 (or the pseudogene TRBV3-2) with TRBJ2-7, with D unclear. V dropped 1 base and J dropped 2 bases, with 12 bases sitting between them. This CDR3 contains 15 residues. Germline V gene lookup returns CDR1 LGHDT and CDR2 YNNKEL (reference sequence).